This TCR beta chain was found in a study of shared clonotypes between healthy human individuals. An assay was performed, and its level was deep. Here immunoSEQ multiplex PCR was the method, and the copy in TCRdb shows in-frame clones only, minus some. The profile shows about 2.1 million clones, 90% to 95% of them singletons. Germline V gene sequence: CDR1 ENHRY, CDR2 SYGVKD. The CDR3 runs to 19 residues. The germline V and J ends were trimmed by 6 bases and 4 bases, with 27 bases remaining between them. CD45RO-negative, CCR7-positively selected cells formed the naive CD8 fraction, excluding terminally differentiated effector memory CD45RA+ cells.

This TCR was recovered from a man between 18 and 35 years old in good health. Some clones in this sample may be carry-over from other donors' samples. The sequencing input was naive CD8+ T cells from PBMCs. V gene TRBV10-3 combines with J gene TRBJ2-2, with D perhaps given as TRBD1 or TRBD2 (5 bases each). In DNA, the CDR3 is TGTGCCATCAGGACCGACGGGACCCATCGGGAATTGTCCACCGGGGAGCTGTTTTTT. Amino acids: CAIRTDGTHRELSTGELFF.